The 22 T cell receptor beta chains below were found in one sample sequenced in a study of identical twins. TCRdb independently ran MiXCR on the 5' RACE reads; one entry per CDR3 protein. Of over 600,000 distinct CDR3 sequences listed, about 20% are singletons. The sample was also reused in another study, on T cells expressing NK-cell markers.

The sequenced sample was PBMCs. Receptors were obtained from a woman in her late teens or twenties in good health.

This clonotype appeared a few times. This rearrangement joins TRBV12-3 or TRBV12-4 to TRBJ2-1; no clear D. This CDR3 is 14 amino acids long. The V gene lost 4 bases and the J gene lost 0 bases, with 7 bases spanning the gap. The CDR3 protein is CASSSRVSYNEQFF. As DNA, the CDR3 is TGTGCCAGCAGTTCCCGGGTCTCCTACAATGAGCAGTTCTTC.

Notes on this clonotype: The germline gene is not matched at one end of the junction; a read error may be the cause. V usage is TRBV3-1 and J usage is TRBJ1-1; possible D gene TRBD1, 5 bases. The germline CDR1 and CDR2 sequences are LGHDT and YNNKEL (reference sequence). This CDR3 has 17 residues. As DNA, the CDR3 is TGTGCCAGCTGCCAAGATTTCGCAGGGCAAGCGAACACTGAAGCTTTCTTT. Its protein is CASCQDFAGQANTEAFF.

CDR3 loop: CSAKDSSGSTDTQYF. The CDR3 region has the DNA TGCAGTGCTAAAGATTCTAGCGGAAGCACAGATACGCAGTATTTT. The chain is built from TRBV20-1 and TRBJ2-3; the match to TRBD2 covers 7 bases. This CDR3 is 15 amino acids long. Germline-derived CDR1 and CDR2 are DFQATT and SNEGSKA (reference sequence). The trim removed 4 bases at V and 0 bases at J, leaving 7 bases unmatched.

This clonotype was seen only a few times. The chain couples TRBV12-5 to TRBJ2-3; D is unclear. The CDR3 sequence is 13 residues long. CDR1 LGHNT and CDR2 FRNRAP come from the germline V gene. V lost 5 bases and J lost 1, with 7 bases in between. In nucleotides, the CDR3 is TGTGCTAGTGGTCCCCCCGGCACAGATACGCAGTATTTT. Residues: CASGPPGTDTQYF.

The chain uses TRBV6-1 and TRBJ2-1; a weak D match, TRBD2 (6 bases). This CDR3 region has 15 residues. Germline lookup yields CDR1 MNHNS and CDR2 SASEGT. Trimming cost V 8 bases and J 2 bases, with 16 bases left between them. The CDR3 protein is CASAFRGNTYNEQFF. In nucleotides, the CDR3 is TGTGCCAGCGCTTTCCGGGGGAACACCTACAATGAGCAGTTCTTC.

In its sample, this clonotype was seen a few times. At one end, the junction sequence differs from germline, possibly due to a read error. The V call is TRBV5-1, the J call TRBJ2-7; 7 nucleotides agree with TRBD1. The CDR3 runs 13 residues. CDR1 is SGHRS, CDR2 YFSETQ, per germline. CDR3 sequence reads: CASSLARERGQHF. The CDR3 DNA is TGCGCCAGCAGCTTGGCCAGAGAAAGGGGGCAACACTTC.

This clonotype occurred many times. CDR3 in amino acids: CSAEATSRDEQFF. The CDR3 region has the DNA TGCAGTGCTGAAGCGACTAGCAGAGATGAGCAGTTCTTC. The rearrangement joins TRBV20-1 to TRBJ2-1, with 7 bases matching TRBD2. The junction had 9 bases not matched to a gene; V was cut back by 5 bases and J by 8 bases. Per germline, CDR1 DFQATT and CDR2 SNEGSKA (reference sequence). This CDR3 has 13 amino acids.

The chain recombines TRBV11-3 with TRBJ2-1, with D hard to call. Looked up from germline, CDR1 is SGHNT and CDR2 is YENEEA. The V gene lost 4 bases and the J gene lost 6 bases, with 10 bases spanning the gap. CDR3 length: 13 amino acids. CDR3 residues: CASSSDSGNEQFF. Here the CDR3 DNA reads TGTGCCAGCAGCTCTGACTCGGGCAATGAGCAGTTCTTC.

The CDR3 DNA sequence: TGTGCCAGCAGCCAGGCCCCCTCTGATACGCAGTATTTT. Residues: CASSQAPSDTQYF. The chain couples TRBV3-1 to TRBJ2-3; D not certain. Trimming took 3 bases from V and 6 from J, leaving 10 bases between them. The CDR3 loop spans 13 amino acids. In germline, CDR1 is LGHDT, CDR2 YNNKEL (reference sequence).

The CDR3 sequence is CASSLREHTTAGTLPDTQYF. The CDR3 nucleotides are TGTGCCAGCAGCCTAAGAGAACACACCACAGCCGGGACTCTGCCGGATACGCAGTATTTT. This chain connects TRBV11-1 to TRBJ2-3; tentative D call: TRBD2 (6 bases). CDR3 length equals 20 residues. Germline CDR1 reads SGHAT; CDR2 reads FQDESV (reference sequence). Deletions cut 5 bases from V and 6 bases from J, with 33 bases between. The full variable domain, in which reference TRBV11-1 and TRBJ2-3 provide the parts outside the CDR3, is EAEVAQSPRYKITEKSQAVAFWCDPISGHATLYWYRQILGQGPELLVQFQDESVVDDSQLPKDRFSAERLKGVDSTLKIQPAELGDSAMYLCASSLREHTTAGTLPDTQYFGPGTRLTVL.

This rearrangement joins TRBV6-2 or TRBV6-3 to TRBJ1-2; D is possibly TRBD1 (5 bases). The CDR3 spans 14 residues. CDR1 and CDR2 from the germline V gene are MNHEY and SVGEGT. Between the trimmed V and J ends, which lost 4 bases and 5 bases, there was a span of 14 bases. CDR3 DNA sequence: TGTGCCAGCAGTTGGCCCTCACCAGGGTATGGCTACACCTTC. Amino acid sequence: CASSWPSPGYGYTF.

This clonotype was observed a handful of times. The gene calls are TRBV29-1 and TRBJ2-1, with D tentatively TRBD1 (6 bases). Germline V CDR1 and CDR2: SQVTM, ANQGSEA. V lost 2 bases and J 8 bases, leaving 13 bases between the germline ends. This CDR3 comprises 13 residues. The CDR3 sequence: CSVEPKQGDEQFF. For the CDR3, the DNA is TGCAGCGTTGAACCTAAACAGGGCGATGAGCAGTTCTTC.

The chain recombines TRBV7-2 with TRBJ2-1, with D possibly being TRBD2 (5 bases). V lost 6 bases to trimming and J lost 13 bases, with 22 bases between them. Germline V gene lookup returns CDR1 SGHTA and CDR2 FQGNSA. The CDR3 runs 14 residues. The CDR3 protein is CASSFKGSLAFQFF. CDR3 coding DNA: TGTGCCAGCAGTTTTAAAGGGAGCCTGGCATTCCAGTTCTTC. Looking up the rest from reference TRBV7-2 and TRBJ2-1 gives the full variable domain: GAGVSQSPSNKVTEKGKDVELRCDPISGHTALYWYRQSLGQGLEFLIYFQGNSAPDKSGLPSDRFSAERTGGSVSTLTIQRTQQEDSAVYLCASSFKGSLAFQFFGPGTRLTVL.

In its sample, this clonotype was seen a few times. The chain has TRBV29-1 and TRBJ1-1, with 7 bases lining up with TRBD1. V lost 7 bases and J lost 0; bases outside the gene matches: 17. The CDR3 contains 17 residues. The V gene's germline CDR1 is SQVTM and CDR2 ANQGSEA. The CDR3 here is CSARRQGGGSVNTEAFF. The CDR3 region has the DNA TGCAGCGCCCGCAGACAGGGCGGGGGATCGGTGAACACTGAAGCTTTCTTT.

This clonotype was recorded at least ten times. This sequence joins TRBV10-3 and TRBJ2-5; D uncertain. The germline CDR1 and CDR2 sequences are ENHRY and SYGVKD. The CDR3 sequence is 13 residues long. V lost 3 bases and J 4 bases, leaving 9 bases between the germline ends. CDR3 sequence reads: CAISEPSRETQYF. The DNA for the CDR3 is TGTGCCATCAGTGAACCCTCTCGAGAGACCCAGTACTTC.

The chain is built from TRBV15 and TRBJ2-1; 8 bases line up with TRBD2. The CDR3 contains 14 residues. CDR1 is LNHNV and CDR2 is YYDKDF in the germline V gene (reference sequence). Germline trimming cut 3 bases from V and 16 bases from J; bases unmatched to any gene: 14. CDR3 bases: TGTGCCACCAGCAGCTATCATAACGGGGGGGCGGCTTTCTTC. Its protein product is CATSSYHNGGAAFF.

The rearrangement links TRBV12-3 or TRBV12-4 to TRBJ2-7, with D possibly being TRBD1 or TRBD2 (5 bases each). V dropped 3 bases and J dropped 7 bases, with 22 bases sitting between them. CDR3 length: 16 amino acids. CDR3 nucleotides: TGTGCCAGCAGTTTTCGAACTGGGACCACAAGGGATGAGCAGTACTTC. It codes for CASSFRTGTTRDEQYF.

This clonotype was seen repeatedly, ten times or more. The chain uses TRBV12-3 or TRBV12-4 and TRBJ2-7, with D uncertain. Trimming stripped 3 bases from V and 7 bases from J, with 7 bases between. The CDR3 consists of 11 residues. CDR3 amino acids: CASSFTGEQYF. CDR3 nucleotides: TGTGCCAGCAGTTTCACCGGGGAGCAGTACTTC.

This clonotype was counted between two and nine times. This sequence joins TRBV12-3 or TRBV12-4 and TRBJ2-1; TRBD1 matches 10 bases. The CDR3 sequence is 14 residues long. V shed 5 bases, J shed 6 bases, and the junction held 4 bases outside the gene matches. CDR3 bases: TGTGCCAGCAGTCTACGGACAGGGGGCAATGAGCAGTTCTTC. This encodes CASSLRTGGNEQFF.

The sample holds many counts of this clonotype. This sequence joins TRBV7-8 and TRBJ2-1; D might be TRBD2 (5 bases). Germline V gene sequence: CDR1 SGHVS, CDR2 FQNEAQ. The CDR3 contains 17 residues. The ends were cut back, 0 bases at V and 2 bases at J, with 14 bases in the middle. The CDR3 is CASSLAAGGLPYNEQFF. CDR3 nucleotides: TGTGCCAGCAGCTTAGCAGCAGGCGGGCTCCCCTACAATGAGCAGTTCTTC.

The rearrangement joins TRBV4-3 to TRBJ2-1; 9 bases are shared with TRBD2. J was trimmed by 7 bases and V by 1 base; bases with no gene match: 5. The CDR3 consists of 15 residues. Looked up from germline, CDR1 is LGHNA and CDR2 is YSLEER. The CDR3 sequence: CASSQGSSGKNEQFF. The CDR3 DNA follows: TGCGCCAGCAGCCAAGGGTCTAGCGGGAAGAATGAGCAGTTCTTC.

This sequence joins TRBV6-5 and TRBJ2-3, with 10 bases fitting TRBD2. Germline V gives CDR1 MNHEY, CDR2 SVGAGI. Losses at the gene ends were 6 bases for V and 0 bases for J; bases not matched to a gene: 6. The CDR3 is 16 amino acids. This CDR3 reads CASRTTSGASTDTQYF. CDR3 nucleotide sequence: TGTGCCAGCAGAACCACTAGCGGGGCCAGCACAGATACGCAGTATTTT.